These 22 T cell receptor beta chains share one sample of origin, sequenced in a study of blood T cell repertoires in COVID-19. Sequencing used immunoSEQ multiplex PCR; TCRdb keeps in-frame clones, though not all of them. In the table there are fewer than 15,000 clones, around 92% of which are singletons. Sequencing was carried out using peripheral blood. The source of these receptors is a human donor with active COVID-19. The donor label of this sample is uncertain.

V gene TRBV7-6 combines with J gene TRBJ1-2, with D possibly being TRBD1 (5 bases). V lost 0 bases to trimming and J lost 2 bases, with 25 bases between them. This CDR3 has 20 residues. Germline CDR1 reads SGHVS; CDR2 reads FNYEAQ. The CDR3, as DNA: TGTGCCAGCAGCTTAGCGCCCCCCACGACAGCGACATCTACCAACTATGGCTACACCTTC. Amino acid sequence: CASSLAPPTTATSTNYGYTF.

J is TRBJ2-3 and V is TRBV12-5; 10 bases are shared with TRBD2. The CDR3 extends over 15 amino acids. The germline V gene encodes CDR1 LGHNT and CDR2 FRNRAP. V was pared by 5 bases and J by 3 bases, with 5 bases of the junction left unmatched. The chain's CDR3 is CASGPSGSLTDTQYF. In nucleotides, the CDR3 is TGTGCTAGTGGTCCTAGCGGGAGTTTGACAGATACGCAGTATTTT.

The chain links TRBV6-5 to TRBJ2-7; 11 nucleotides line up with TRBD2. Germline CDR1 MNHEY, CDR2 SVGAGI. The ends lost 8 bases at V and 4 bases at J; junction bases unmatched: 4. The CDR3 is 13 residues long. Here the CDR3 reads CASVGLAGYEQYF. The DNA for the CDR3 is TGTGCCAGCGTCGGACTAGCGGGTTACGAGCAGTACTTC.

The J gene is TRBJ1-4, the V gene TRBV28, with 12 bases identical to TRBD1. J gave up 7 bases and V 2 bases, and 14 bases lay outside the gene matches. This CDR3 is 19 amino acids long. Germline-derived CDR1 and CDR2 are MDHEN and SYDVKM. The CDR3, as DNA: TGTGCCAGCAGTTTAATGGGCGGGGGACAGGGGGCGGTTGGTGAAAAACTGTTTTTT. Translated: CASSLMGGGQGAVGEKLFF. The whole variable domain, filled in from reference TRBV28 and TRBJ1-4, reads DVKVTQSSRYLVKRTGEKVFLECVQDMDHENMFWYRQDPGLGLRLIYFSYDVKMKEKGDIPEGYSVSREKKERFSLILESASTNQTSMYLCASSLMGGGQGAVGEKLFFGSGTQLSVL.

This chain links TRBV11-2 with TRBJ1-2; 8 bases are a match to TRBD1. The CDR3 length is 15 residues. Per germline, CDR1 SGHAT and CDR2 FQNNGV. Germline trimming cut 5 bases from V and 4 bases from J; bases unmatched to any gene: 9. The CDR3 DNA sequence: TGTGCCAGCAGCCTGCGACAGGGGTACCCCTATGGCTACACCTTC. This translates into CASSLRQGYPYGYTF.

This chain connects TRBV5-4 to TRBJ1-1, with 10 bases matching TRBD1. Trimming took 1 base from V and 4 from J; bases not matched to a gene: 4. This CDR3 has 15 amino acids. From germline, CDR1 is SGHNT and CDR2 YYREEE (reference sequence). CDR3: CASSLPGQGTTEAFF. DNA for the CDR3: TGTGCCAGCAGCTTGCCGGGACAGGGGACCACTGAAGCTTTCTTT.

The chain recombines TRBV7-6 with TRBJ2-2, with D uncertain. Germline values: CDR1 SGHVS, CDR2 FNYEAQ. CDR3 length: 15 residues. V was cut by 1 base and J by 4 bases, with 10 bases left in between. CDR3 nucleotides: TGTGCCAGCAGCTTAGGGCTGCCGGGCACCGGGGAGCTGTTTTTT. Encoded protein: CASSLGLPGTGELFF.

This clone has just one count. This rearrangement joins TRBV30 to TRBJ2-7; D is possibly TRBD1 (6 bases). V gave up 5 bases and J gave up 2 bases, with 19 bases separating them. This CDR3 contains 15 residues. Germline V gene lookup returns CDR1 GTSNPN and CDR2 SVGIG (reference sequence). The CDR3 coding sequence is TGTGCCTGGCGACCGGCAGGGGCACGAACCTACGAGCAGTACTTC. Protein: CAWRPAGARTYEQYF.

The gene calls are TRBV19 and TRBJ2-2; D may be TRBD2 (6 bases). Germline assignment: CDR1 LNHDA and CDR2 SQIVND (reference sequence). CDR3 length equals 13 residues. V was shortened by 7 bases and J by 7 bases, with 13 bases between the two germline ends. The CDR3 coding sequence is TGTGCCAGTAACGGGGGATGGGACGGGGAGCTGTTTTTT. This codes for CASNGGWDGELFF.

V gene TRBV7-2 combines with J gene TRBJ1-2; 11 bases agree with TRBD1. Trimming took 4 bases from V and 4 from J; bases not matched to a gene: 8. Germline loops: CDR1 SGHTA, CDR2 FQGNSA. This CDR3 is 16 amino acids long. The CDR3 is CASSSSGTGGTYGYTF. CDR3 bases: TGTGCCAGCAGCTCCTCCGGGACAGGGGGGACCTATGGCTACACCTTC.

The rearrangement links TRBV30 to TRBJ2-3; D possibly corresponds to TRBD1 (6 bases). The CDR3 loop spans 15 amino acids. Trimming pared 3 bases from V and 2 bases from J, leaving 15 bases between. The germline V gene encodes CDR1 GTSNPN and CDR2 SVGIG (reference sequence). CDR3 sequence: CAWSAARGFTDTQYF. DNA of the CDR3: TGTGCCTGGAGCGCTGCCAGGGGCTTCACAGATACGCAGTATTTT.

CDR3 sequence (DNA): TGTGCCAGCAGCTTAACTAGCGGGGTCACAGATACGCAGTATTTT. This sequence encodes CASSLTSGVTDTQYF. The chain combines TRBV7-2 with TRBJ2-3, with 10 bases identical to TRBD2. The ends lost 2 bases at V and 2 bases at J; junction bases unmatched: 1. In germline, CDR1 is SGHTA, CDR2 FQGNSA. The CDR3 totals 15 residues.

The J gene is TRBJ1-4, the V gene TRBV6-5; D is unresolved. The germline CDR1 and CDR2 sequences are MNHEY and SVGAGI. The CDR3 extends over 15 amino acids. V was trimmed by 2 bases and J by 7 bases, leaving 14 bases between them. CDR3 amino acids: CASSYGRVGGEKLFF. The CDR3 DNA follows: TGTGCCAGCAGTTACGGGAGGGTGGGTGGTGAAAAACTGTTTTTT.

The chain joins TRBV7-2 to TRBJ2-1; TRBD1 aligns across 8 bases. Germline trimming cut 8 bases from V and 8 bases from J; bases unmatched to any gene: 8. The germline V gene has CDR1 SGHTA and CDR2 FQGNSA. The CDR3 has 13 residues. The CDR3 sequence is CASAWTGSDEQFF. The CDR3 DNA follows: TGTGCCAGCGCGTGGACAGGGAGCGATGAGCAGTTCTTC.

V is TRBV4-1 and J is TRBJ2-7, with D perhaps matching TRBD1 (6 bases). Germline V gene data show CDR1 as MGHRA and CDR2 as YSYEKL. Trimming left V 0 bases short and J 7 bases short, with 25 bases between. The CDR3 is 18 residues long. CDR3 DNA sequence: TGCGCCAGCAGCCAAGAAGTCACGATAAACAGGGTCTCGTGGGAGCAGTACTTC. It encodes CASSQEVTINRVSWEQYF.

The CDR3: CASSVSLTGFNEKLFF. CDR3 in DNA: TGCGCCAGCAGTGTCTCCCTCACAGGGTTTAATGAAAAACTGTTTTTT. The chain uses TRBV10-2 and TRBJ1-4; weak D call: TRBD1 (6 bases). V gave up 4 bases and J gave up 4 bases, with 16 bases separating them. CDR1 is WSHSY and CDR2 is SAAADI in the germline V gene. This CDR3 has 16 amino acids.

The chain joins TRBV3-1 (or the pseudogene TRBV3-2) to TRBJ2-5, with 8 bases fitting TRBD1. Germline CDR1 LGHDT, CDR2 YNNKEL (reference sequence). V lost 2 bases, J lost 2 bases, and 10 bases stayed unmatched. This CDR3 region has 17 residues. CDR3 coding DNA: TGTGCCAGCAGCCAAAGGACAGGGTACGGGTTTCAAGAGACCCAGTACTTC. Translated, it gives CASSQRTGYGFQETQYF.

The chain couples TRBV10-3 to TRBJ1-1, with TRBD1 as a possible D gene (5 bases). The V gene's germline CDR1 is ENHRY and CDR2 SYGVKD. The length of the CDR3 is 14 residues. Trimming took 6 bases from V and 3 from J, leaving 14 bases between them. Written as DNA, the CDR3 is TGTGCCATCAGCCGCACCGACAGCTACACTGAAGCTTTCTTT. As protein: CAISRTDSYTEAFF.

The V call is TRBV6-5, the J call TRBJ2-1; a possible D gene is TRBD2 (6 bases). Trimming stripped 6 bases from V and 8 bases from J, with 11 bases between. This CDR3 region has 12 residues. Per the germline V gene, CDR1 is MNHEY and CDR2 is SVGAGI. Here the CDR3 reads CASRGGTYEQFF. The CDR3 DNA is TGTGCCAGCAGAGGAGGGACGTATGAGCAGTTCTTC.

The V call is TRBV28, the J call TRBJ1-5; 12 nucleotides line up with TRBD1. CDR1 is MDHEN and CDR2 is SYDVKM in the germline V gene. V gave up 8 bases and J gave up 6 bases; unmatched junction bases: 14. The CDR3 covers 17 residues. CDR3 in DNA: TGTGCCAGCCGGAGAGGGACAGGGGGCGACCGGGGTCAGCCCCAGCATTTT. Protein: CASRRGTGGDRGQPQHF.

The gene calls are TRBV30 and TRBJ2-5, with 9 bases matching TRBD2. This CDR3 region has 15 residues. CDR1 and CDR2 from the germline V gene are GTSNPN and SVGIG (reference sequence). Germline trimming cut 5 bases from V and 3 bases from J; bases unmatched to any gene: 10. CDR3 sequence (DNA): TGTGCCTGGGACCCCGGGAGGACTAGCGAAGAGACCCAGTACTTC. Translated, it gives CAWDPGRTSEETQYF.

The chain employs TRBV7-6 and TRBJ2-2; D possibly corresponds to TRBD2 (5 bases). V was clipped by 6 bases and J by 5 bases, with 16 bases between them. CDR3 length: 15 residues. The germline CDR1 and CDR2 sequences are SGHVS and FNYEAQ. The CDR3 nucleotides read TGTGCCAGCAGGACTATTGGCCTGAGAACCGGGGAGCTGTTTTTT. Protein product: CASRTIGLRTGELFF. Together with reference TRBV7-6 and TRBJ2-2, the CDR3 gives the full variable domain: GAGVSQSPRYKVTKRGQDVALRCDPISGHVSLYWYRQALGQGPEFLTYFNYEAQQDKSGLPNDRFSAERPEGSISTLTIQRTEQRDSAMYRCASRTIGLRTGELFFGEGSRLTVL.